This T cell receptor (beta chain) was sequenced for a study of T-cell memory formation after mild COVID-19. Study-level background: For the most part, TCR clusters were specific to one donor.

In regard to this clonotype: No antigen is known for it. The junction departs from the called germline gene at one end, perhaps through a read error.

The authors produced TCR alpha and TCR beta cDNA libraries with sample barcodes and UMIs by 5'RACE using constant-segment primers. TCRdb itself ran the 5' RACE reads through MiXCR, one entry per CDR3 protein. Of almost 550,000 distinct CDR3 sequences in the sample, roughly 20% were seen once. In germline, CDR1 is MNHNS, CDR2 SASEGT. The CDR3 contains 13 residues. General study findings and limits: Shrinking CD4+ clones were chiefly CM and EM; CD8+ ones were chiefly EMRA. Pre-infection memory showed some responding clones, and this suggested that cross-reactive memory joined.

This rearrangement joins TRBV6-1 to TRBJ1-6; no firm D call. This clonotype was obtained from an adult woman who had mild COVID-19 (a few samples of this study predate the infection). Cell type and time point are not known. The source material was PBMCs or a T cell subset sorted from them (not recorded which). CDR3 bases: TGTGCCAGCCTGGCTACCTACAATTCACCCCTCCACTTT. Residues: CASLATYNSPLHF.